These T cell receptor beta chains were read from a single sample in a study of blood T cells in healthy people across ages. TCRdb re-called the 5' RACE reads with MiXCR, one entry per CDR3 protein. The repertoire holds roughly 1.7 million distinct CDR3 sequences, with roughly 32% as singletons. The material sequenced was blood. These receptors were obtained from a woman in her 30s in good health. CDR3s include the opening cysteine and the closing phenylalanine or tryptophan. The order of the fields is D gene, V gene, J gene, clone size, CDR3 protein, CDR3 DNA. The D gene is left open where the match is weak. Not all rows give a size; the values are once, few, many and, for expanded clones, a class.

>NA|TRBV11-2|TRBJ2-3|many
CASSRGDTQYF
TGTGCCAGCAGCCGGGGGGATACGCAGTATTTT
>TRBD1|TRBV10-2|TRBJ1-2|NA
CASMDTGGYYGYTF
TGCGCCAGCATGGATACAGGGGGTTACTATGGCTACACCTTC
>NA|TRBV5-6|TRBJ1-2|NA
CASSRPMAREGIYDYTF
TGTGCCAGCAGCCGACCAATGGCTAGGGAAGGTATCTATGACTACACCTTC
>TRBD1|TRBV6-1|TRBJ1-2|NA
CAGRGTGSNYGYTF
TGTGCCGGCAGAGGGACAGGAAGTAACTATGGCTACACCTTC
>NA|TRBV9|TRBJ2-3|NA
CASSVNAGSTDTQYF
TGTGCCAGCAGCGTCAACGCGGGCTCGACAGATACGCAGTATTTT
>NA|TRBV7-3|TRBJ2-3|few
CASSSSGTRLPDTQYF
TGTGCCAGCAGCTCGTCCGGGACCAGACTGCCAGATACGCAGTATTTT
>NA|TRBV7-2|TRBJ1-1|few
CASSLKANQATGAFF
TGTGCCAGCAGCTTAAAGGCCAACCAGGCGACCGGAGCTTTCTTT
>NA|TRBV4-1|TRBJ2-5|many
CASSRVGDETQYF
TGCGCCAGCAGCCGGGTGGGGGATGAGACCCAGTACTTC
>TRBD2|TRBV7-3|TRBJ2-3|many
CASSPPGGGLDTQYF
TGTGCCAGCAGCCCTCCGGGGGGGGGTTTAGATACGCAGTATTTT
>NA|TRBV7-9|TRBJ2-2|NA
CASSHPAAGSAGELFF
TGTGCCAGCAGCCATCCGGCCGCAGGTAGCGCCGGGGAGCTGTTTTTT
>NA|TRBV3-1|TRBJ1-1|NA
CASSRLENTEAFF
TGTGCCAGCAGCCGCCTGGAGAACACTGAAGCTTTCTTT
>NA|TRBV4-1|TRBJ1-3|NA
CASSQVDTDSGNTIYF
TGCGCCAGCAGCCAAGTTGACACCGACTCTGGAAACACCATATATTTT
>NA|TRBV10-1|TRBJ2-5|NA
CASSPGTALASETQYF
TGCGCCAGCAGCCCCGGGACAGCACTAGCGTCAGAGACCCAGTACTTC
>NA|TRBV10-3|TRBJ1-1|NA
CAISVQGGGEAFF
TGTGCCATCAGCGTACAGGGCGGGGGTGAAGCTTTCTTT
>TRBD1|TRBV7-3|TRBJ2-1|NA
CASRSDRGWYEQFF
TGTGCCAGCAGGTCGGACAGGGGTTGGTATGAGCAGTTCTTC
>NA|TRBV28|TRBJ1-2|few
CASSLSDRRANGYTF
TGTGCCAGCAGTTTATCTGACAGGAGGGCTAATGGCTACACCTTC
>NA|TRBV6-5|TRBJ2-3|NA
CASKEDSHVTDTQYF
TGTGCCAGTAAAGAGGACAGCCATGTCACAGATACGCAGTATTTT
>NA|TRBV4-1|TRBJ2-5|many
CASSHWSEPEKETQYF
TGCGCCAGCAGCCACTGGTCGGAACCGGAGAAGGAGACCCAGTACTTC
>TRBD2|TRBV7-9|TRBJ2-5|NA
CASSYVERGPSLQETQYF
TGTGCCAGCAGCTACGTGGAGCGGGGGCCTTCCCTCCAAGAGACCCAGTACTTC
>TRBD2|TRBV18|TRBJ2-1|NA
CACSHSGLAGPYNEQFF
TGTGCCTGCTCACACTCGGGACTAGCGGGACCCTACAATGAGCAGTTCTTC
>NA|TRBV7-9|TRBJ1-2|NA
CASSLDRTVNYGYTF
TGTGCCAGCAGCTTAGACCGGACGGTTAACTATGGCTACACCTTC
>TRBD2|TRBV7-2|TRBJ2-5|NA
CASSWRGRPLQETQYF
TGTGCCAGCAGCTGGCGCGGGAGGCCGCTCCAAGAGACCCAGTACTTC
>NA|TRBV20-1|TRBJ1-5|NA
CSALQGGDNQPQHF
TGCAGTGCTTTGCAGGGTGGCGACAATCAGCCCCAGCATTTT
>NA|TRBV27|TRBJ2-1|NA
CASSSDKARIGGEQFF
TGTGCCAGCAGTTCAGACAAAGCTCGGATTGGCGGTGAGCAGTTCTTC
>NA|TRBV3-1|TRBJ2-7|NA
CASSQRTGRPYEQYF
TGTGCCAGCAGCCAACGAACCGGGAGACCTTACGAGCAGTACTTC
>NA|TRBV7-3|TRBJ2-1|few
CASSRSPDYSEQFF
TGTGCCAGCAGCCGCAGCCCTGACTACAGTGAGCAGTTCTTC
>NA|TRBV12-3/TRBV12-4|TRBJ2-3|few
CASSFQNPDTQYF
TGTGCCAGCAGTTTTCAGAATCCGGATACGCAGTATTTT
>NA|TRBV2|TRBJ2-5|NA
CASREKRAREQETQYF
TGTGCCAGCAGGGAGAAAAGGGCTAGGGAACAAGAGACCCAGTACTTC
>TRBD2|TRBV6-6|TRBJ2-5|NA
CASKGRLAGQETQYF
TGTGCCAGCAAGGGGCGACTAGCGGGGCAAGAGACCCAGTACTTC
>NA|TRBV20-1|TRBJ1-2|many
CSARGAGREKNGYTF
TGCAGTGCTAGAGGGGCAGGGAGGGAGAAAAATGGCTACACCTTC
>NA|TRBV5-4|TRBJ2-7|NA
CASSPGGMGSYEQYF
TGTGCCAGCAGCCCCGGGGGCATGGGCTCCTACGAGCAGTACTTC